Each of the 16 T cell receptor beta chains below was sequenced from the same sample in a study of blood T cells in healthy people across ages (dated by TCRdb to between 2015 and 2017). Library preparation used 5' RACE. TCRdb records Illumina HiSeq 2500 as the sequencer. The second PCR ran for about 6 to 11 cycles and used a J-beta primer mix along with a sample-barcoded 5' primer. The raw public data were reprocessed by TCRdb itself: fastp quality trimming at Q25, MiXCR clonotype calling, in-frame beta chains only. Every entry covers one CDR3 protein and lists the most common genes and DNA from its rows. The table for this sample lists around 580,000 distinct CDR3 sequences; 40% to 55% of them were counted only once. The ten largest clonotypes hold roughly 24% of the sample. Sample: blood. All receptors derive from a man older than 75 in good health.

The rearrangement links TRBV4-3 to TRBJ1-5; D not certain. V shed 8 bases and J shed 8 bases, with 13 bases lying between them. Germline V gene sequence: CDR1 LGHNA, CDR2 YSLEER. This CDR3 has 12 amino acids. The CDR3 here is CASPPQEEPQHF. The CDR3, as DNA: TGCGCCAGCCCTCCCCAGGAGGAGCCCCAGCATTTT.

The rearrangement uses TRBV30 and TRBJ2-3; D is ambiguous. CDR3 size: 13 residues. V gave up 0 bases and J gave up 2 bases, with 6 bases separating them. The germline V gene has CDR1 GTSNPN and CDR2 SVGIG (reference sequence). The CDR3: CAWSVASTDTQYF. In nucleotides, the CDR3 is TGTGCCTGGAGTGTAGCGTCCACAGATACGCAGTATTTT.

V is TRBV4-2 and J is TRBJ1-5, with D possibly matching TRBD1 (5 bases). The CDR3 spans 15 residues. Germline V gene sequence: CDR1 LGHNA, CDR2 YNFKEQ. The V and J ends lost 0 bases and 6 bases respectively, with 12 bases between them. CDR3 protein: CASSQDYGGGQPQHF. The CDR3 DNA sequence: TGTGCCAGCAGCCAAGATTACGGGGGAGGTCAGCCCCAGCATTTT.

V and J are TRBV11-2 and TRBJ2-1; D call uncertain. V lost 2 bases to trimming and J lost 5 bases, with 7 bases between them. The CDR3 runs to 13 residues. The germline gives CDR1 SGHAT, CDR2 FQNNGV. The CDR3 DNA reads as TGTGCCAGCAGCTTAAGGGCCCACAATGAGCAGTTCTTC. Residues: CASSLRAHNEQFF.

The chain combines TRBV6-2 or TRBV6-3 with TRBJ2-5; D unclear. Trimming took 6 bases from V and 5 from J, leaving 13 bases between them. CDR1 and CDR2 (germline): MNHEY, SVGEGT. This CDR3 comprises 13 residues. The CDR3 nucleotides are TGTGCCAGCAGGGAACCTGGGGTTGAGACCCAGTACTTC. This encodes CASREPGVETQYF.

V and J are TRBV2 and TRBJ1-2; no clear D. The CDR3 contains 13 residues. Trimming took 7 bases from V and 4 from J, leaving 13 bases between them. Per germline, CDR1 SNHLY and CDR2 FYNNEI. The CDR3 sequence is CASKQDTVYGYTF. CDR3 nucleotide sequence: TGTGCCAGCAAGCAGGATACCGTCTATGGCTACACCTTC.

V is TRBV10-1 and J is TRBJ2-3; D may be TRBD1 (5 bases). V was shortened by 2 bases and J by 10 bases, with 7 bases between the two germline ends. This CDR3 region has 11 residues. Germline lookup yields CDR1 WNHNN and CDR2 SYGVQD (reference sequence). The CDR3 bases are TGCGCCAGCAGTGAGAGGGGCCCGCAGTATTTT. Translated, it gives CASSERGPQYF.

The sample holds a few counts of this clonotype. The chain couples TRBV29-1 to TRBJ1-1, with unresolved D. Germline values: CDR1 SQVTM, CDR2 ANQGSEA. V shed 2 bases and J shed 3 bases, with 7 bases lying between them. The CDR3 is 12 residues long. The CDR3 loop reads CSVEWPYTEAFF. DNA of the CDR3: TGCAGCGTTGAATGGCCGTACACTGAAGCTTTCTTT. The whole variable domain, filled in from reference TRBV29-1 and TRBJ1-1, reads SAVISQKPSRDICQRGTSLTIQCQVDSQVTMMFWYRQQPGQSLTLIATANQGSEATYESGFVIDKFPISRPNLTFSTLTVSNMSPEDSSIYLCSVEWPYTEAFFGQGTRLTVV.

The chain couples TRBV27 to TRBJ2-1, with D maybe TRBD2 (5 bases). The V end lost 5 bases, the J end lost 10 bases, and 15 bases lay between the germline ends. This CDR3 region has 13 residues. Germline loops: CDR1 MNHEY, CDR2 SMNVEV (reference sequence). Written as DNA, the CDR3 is TGTGCCAGCAGTCCCCCACGAGGGCAGGAGCAGTTCTTC. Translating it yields CASSPPRGQEQFF.

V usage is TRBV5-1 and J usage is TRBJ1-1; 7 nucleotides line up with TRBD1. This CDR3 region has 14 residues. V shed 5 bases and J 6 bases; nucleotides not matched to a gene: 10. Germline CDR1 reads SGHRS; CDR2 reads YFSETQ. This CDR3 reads CASRQGEVFSEAFF. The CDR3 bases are TGCGCCAGCAGGCAGGGGGAAGTCTTCTCTGAAGCTTTCTTT.

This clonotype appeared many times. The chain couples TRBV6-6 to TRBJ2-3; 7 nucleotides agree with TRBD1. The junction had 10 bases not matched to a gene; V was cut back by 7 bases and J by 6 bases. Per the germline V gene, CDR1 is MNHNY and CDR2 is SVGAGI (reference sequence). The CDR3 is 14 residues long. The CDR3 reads CASTKSDRDDTQYF. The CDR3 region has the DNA TGTGCCAGCACTAAATCCGACAGGGACGATACGCAGTATTTT.

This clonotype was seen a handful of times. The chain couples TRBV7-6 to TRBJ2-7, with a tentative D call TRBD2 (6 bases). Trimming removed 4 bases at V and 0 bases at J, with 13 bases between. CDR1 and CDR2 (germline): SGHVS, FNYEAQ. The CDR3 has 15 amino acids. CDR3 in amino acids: CASSSGTFASYEQYF. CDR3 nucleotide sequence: TGTGCCAGCAGCTCCGGGACTTTTGCCTCCTACGAGCAGTACTTC.

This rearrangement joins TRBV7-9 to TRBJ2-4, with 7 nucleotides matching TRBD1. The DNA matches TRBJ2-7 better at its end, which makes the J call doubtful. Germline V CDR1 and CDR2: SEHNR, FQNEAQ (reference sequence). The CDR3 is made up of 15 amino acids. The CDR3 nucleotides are TGTGCCAGCAGCTCACCTGACAGGGAGCCCTACGAGCAGTACTTC. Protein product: CASSSPDREPYEQYF.

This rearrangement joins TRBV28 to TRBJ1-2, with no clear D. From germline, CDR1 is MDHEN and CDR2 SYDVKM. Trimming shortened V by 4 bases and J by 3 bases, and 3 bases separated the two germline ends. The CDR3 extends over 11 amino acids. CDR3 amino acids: CASSYDYGYTF. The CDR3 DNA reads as TGTGCCAGCAGTTACGACTATGGCTACACCTTC.

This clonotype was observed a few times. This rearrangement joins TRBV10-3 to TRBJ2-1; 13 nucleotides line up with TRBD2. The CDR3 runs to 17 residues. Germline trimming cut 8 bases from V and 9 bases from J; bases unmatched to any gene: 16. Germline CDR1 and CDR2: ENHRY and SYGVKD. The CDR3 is CAIASRTSGSGWGEQFF. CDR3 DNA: TGTGCCATCGCCTCGAGGACTAGCGGGAGCGGTTGGGGTGAGCAGTTCTTC.

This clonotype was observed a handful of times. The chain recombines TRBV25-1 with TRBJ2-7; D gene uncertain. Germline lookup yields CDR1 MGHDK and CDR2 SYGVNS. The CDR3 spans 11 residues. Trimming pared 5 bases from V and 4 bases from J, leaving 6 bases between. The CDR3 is CASSQEYEQYF. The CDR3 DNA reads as TGTGCCAGCAGTCAGGAATACGAGCAGTACTTC.